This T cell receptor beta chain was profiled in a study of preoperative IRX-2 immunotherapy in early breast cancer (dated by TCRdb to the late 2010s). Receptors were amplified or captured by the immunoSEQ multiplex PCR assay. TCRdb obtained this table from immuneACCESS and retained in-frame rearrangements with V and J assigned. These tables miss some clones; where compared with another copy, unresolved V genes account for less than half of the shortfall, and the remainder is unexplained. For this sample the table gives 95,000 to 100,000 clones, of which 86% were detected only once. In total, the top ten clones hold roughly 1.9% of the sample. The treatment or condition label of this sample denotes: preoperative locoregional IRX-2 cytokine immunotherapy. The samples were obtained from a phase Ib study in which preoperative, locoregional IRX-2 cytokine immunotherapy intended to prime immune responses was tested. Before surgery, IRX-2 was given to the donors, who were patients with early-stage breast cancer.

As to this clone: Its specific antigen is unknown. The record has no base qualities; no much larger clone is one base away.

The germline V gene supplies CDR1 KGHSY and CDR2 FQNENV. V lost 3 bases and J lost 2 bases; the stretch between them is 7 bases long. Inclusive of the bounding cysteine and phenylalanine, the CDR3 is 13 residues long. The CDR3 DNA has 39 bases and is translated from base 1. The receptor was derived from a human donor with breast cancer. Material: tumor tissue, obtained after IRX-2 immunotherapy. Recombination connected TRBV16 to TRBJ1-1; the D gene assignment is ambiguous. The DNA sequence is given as TGTGCCAGCAGCCAGGGATTAAACACTGAAGCTTTCTTT. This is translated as CASSQGLNTEAFF.